The TCR beta chain under discussion was sequenced for a study of neurological immune-mediated disorders. This clonotype was found many times. Germline V gene lookup returns CDR1 DFQATT and CDR2 SNEGSKA (reference sequence). With 4 bases removed from V and 7 bases from J, the gap between germline ends came to 13 bases. This CDR3 is built from 13 residues. TCRdb fed the 5' RACE reads into MiXCR, producing one record per CDR3 protein. The sample carries tens of thousands of distinct CDR3 sequences, 5.8% recorded once. The chain couples TRBV20-1 to TRBJ2-2; D could derive from TRBD1 or TRBD2 (6 bases each). Sequencing was done on a sample of CD4+ T cells from blood. This receptor was taken from a woman aged 18-29 years with multiple sclerosis. CDR3 in amino acids: CSAKGGPGGELFF. The DNA of the CDR3 is TGCAGTGCTAAAGGGGGGCCAGGCGGGGAGCTGTTTTTT.